This record concerns one TCR beta chain sequence. Antigen: not known. The V gene's germline CDR1 is MGHRA and CDR2 YSYEKL. The CDR3 runs 16 residues. V shed 4 bases and J shed 0 bases, with 14 bases lying between them. The data originate from a study of cytomegalovirus exposure and HLA in healthy donors. Study-wide results and limits: In a later analysis, TCR beta V- and J-gene trimming showed a link to a missense DCLRE1C variant. In a later analysis, several top co-occurrence clusters appeared linked to parvovirus B19, influenza, CMV and Epstein-Barr virus. The authors listed 150 to 200 TCR beta chains as cytomegalovirus-associated.

Vbeta (60) and Jbeta (13) primers were used in the PCR. The repertoire was sequenced with immunoSEQ multiplex PCR; TCRdb's copy has only in-frame clones and lacks some. The sample contains roughly 140,000 clones, approximately 79% of which appear only once. This chain uses TRBV4-1 with TRBJ2-3; maybe TRBD2 (5 bases). This clonotype was obtained from a woman in her 30s in good health and CMV-seronegative. Sequencing input: PBMCs. The CDR3 nucleotides are TGCGCCAGCAGCCCCCGGACGGGCGGGAGCACAGATACGCAGTATTTT. Its protein is CASSPRTGGSTDTQYF.